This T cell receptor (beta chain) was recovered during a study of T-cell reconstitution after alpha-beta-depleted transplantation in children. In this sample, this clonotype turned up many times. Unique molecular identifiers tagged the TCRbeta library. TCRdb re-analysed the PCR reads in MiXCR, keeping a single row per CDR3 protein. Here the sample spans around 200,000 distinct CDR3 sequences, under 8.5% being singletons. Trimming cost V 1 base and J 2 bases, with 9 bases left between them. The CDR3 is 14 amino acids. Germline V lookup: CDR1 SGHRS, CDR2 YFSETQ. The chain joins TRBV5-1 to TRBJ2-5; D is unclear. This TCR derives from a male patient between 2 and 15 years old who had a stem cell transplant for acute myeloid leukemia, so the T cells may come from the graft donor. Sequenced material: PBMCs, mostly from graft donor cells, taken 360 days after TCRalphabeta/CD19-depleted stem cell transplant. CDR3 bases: TGCGCCAGCAGCTTGTCGGGCGGACAAGAGACCCAGTACTTC. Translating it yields CASSLSGGQETQYF.